Below, 21 T cell receptor beta chains from the same sample are listed, as sequenced in a study of control samples from healthy donors and cancer patients. This table comes from immunoSEQ multiplex PCR, and its TCRdb copy is limited to in-frame clones, with some not included. The table shows about 130,000 clones, with approximately 90% occurring only once. Sequencing input: blood. These TCRs come from a young man in good health.

This clone came up a few times. V is TRBV30 and J is TRBJ1-2; D perhaps matches TRBD1 (6 bases). This CDR3 region has 13 residues. CDR1 is GTSNPN and CDR2 is SVGIG in the germline V gene (reference sequence). V lost 2 bases to trimming and J lost 8 bases, with 15 bases between them. CDR3 coding DNA: TGTGCCTGGAGTTTGGAGGGCAGGGGCGGCTACACCTTC. It specifies CAWSLEGRGGYTF.

The V gene is TRBV9, the J gene TRBJ1-1; possibly TRBD1 for D (5 bases). The germline gives CDR1 SGDLS, CDR2 YYNGEE. This CDR3 is 14 amino acids long. V dropped 4 bases and J dropped 5 bases, with 15 bases sitting between them. CDR3 coding DNA: TGTGCCAGCAGCAATTCCAGGGTCGGAACTGAAGCTTTCTTT. This translates into CASSNSRVGTEAFF.

This chain connects TRBV9 to TRBJ2-6; no definite D call. Trimming took off 4 bases at V and 0 bases at J, with 14 bases between the two ends. Germline CDR1 is SGDLS and CDR2 is YYNGEE. This CDR3 is 17 amino acids long. CDR3 in DNA: TGTGCCAGCAGCCTAAGAAGAGCCCTCTCTGGGGCCAACGTCCTGACTTTC. Translation: CASSLRRALSGANVLTF.

The chain joins TRBV5-1 to TRBJ2-4, with a tentative D call TRBD2 (6 bases). CDR1 is SGHRS, CDR2 YFSETQ, per germline. The V gene lost 3 bases and the J gene lost 3 bases, with 16 bases spanning the gap. CDR3 size: 16 residues. The chain's CDR3 is CASSSPGLTNKNIQYF. The CDR3 bases are TGCGCCAGCAGCTCACCCGGACTAACCAACAAAAACATTCAGTACTTC. Based on the CDR3 plus reference TRBV5-1 and TRBJ2-4, the full variable domain is KAGVTQTPRYLIKTRGQQVTLSCSPISGHRSVSWYQQTPGQGLQFLFEYFSETQRNKGNFPGRFSGRQFSNSRSEMNVSTLELGDSALYLCASSSPGLTNKNIQYFGAGTRLSVL.

The chain is built from TRBV7-9 and TRBJ2-7, with D perhaps TRBD1 or TRBD2 (5 bases each). The germline V and J ends were trimmed by 5 bases and 8 bases, with 16 bases remaining between them. The CDR3 length is 13 residues. The germline V gene encodes CDR1 SEHNR and CDR2 FQNEAQ (reference sequence). CDR3 sequence reads: CASSGRDGLQQYF. DNA for the CDR3: TGTGCCAGCAGCGGCCGGGACGGCTTGCAGCAGTACTTC. Full variable domain (rest looked up from reference TRBV7-9 and TRBJ2-7): DTGVSQNPRHKITKRGQNVTFRCDPISEHNRLYWYRQTLGQGPEFLTYFQNEAQLEKSRLLSDRFSAERPKGSFSTLEIQRTEQGDSAMYLCASSGRDGLQQYFGPGTRLTVT.

This clone was seen more than once but under ten times. The rearrangement links TRBV5-1 to TRBJ1-2, with 10 positions matching TRBD1. The CDR3 loop spans 15 amino acids. The germline CDR1 and CDR2 sequences are SGHRS and YFSETQ. V was pared by 0 bases and J by 4 bases, with 3 bases of the junction left unmatched. CDR3 DNA sequence: TGCGCCAGCAGCTTGGTGGGGGACAGGGGCTATGGCTACACCTTC. This sequence encodes CASSLVGDRGYGYTF.

This chain uses TRBV6-1 with TRBJ2-6, with 10 bases identical to TRBD1. CDR3 length equals 14 residues. In germline, CDR1 is MNHNS, CDR2 SASEGT. With 2 bases clipped from V and 11 bases from J, the junction kept 3 bases outside the gene matches. Here the CDR3 reads CASSERDRGHVLTF. The CDR3 DNA sequence: TGTGCCAGCAGTGAACGGGACAGGGGCCACGTCCTGACTTTC.

V gene TRBV7-9 combines with J gene TRBJ2-7; 7 nucleotides align to TRBD1. V was clipped by 5 bases and J by 3 bases; unmatched bases: 4. This CDR3 comprises 13 residues. The V gene's germline CDR1 is SEHNR and CDR2 FQNEAQ (reference sequence). The CDR3 sequence is CASSGPGGYEQYF. CDR3 bases: TGTGCCAGCAGCGGCCCAGGGGGCTACGAGCAGTACTTC.

The gene calls are TRBV27 and TRBJ1-2; 10 bases line up with TRBD1. Germline values: CDR1 MNHEY, CDR2 SMNVEV (reference sequence). With V trimmed by 5 bases and J by 6 bases, 9 bases remained unmatched. The CDR3 is 15 amino acids. The CDR3 coding sequence is TGTGCCAGCAGTCACCGGGACAGGGGACCACATGGCTACACCTTC. Protein: CASSHRDRGPHGYTF.

For the CDR3, the DNA is TGTGCCACCAGTGATGGGATGGGACAGCAGGTGGACACCGGGGAGCTGTTTTTT. Translation gives CATSDGMGQQVDTGELFF. The chain carries TRBV24-1 and TRBJ2-2, with TRBD1 matching over 7 bases. This CDR3 is built from 18 residues. CDR1 and CDR2 from the germline V gene are KGHDR and SFDVKD. Trimming at V came to 3 bases and at J to 3 bases, leaving 12 bases not matched to a gene.

The gene calls are TRBV7-7 and TRBJ1-4, with D perhaps TRBD1 (6 bases). V was pared by 0 bases and J by 8 bases, with 7 bases between. The CDR3 loop spans 13 amino acids. In germline, CDR1 is SSHAT, CDR2 FNYEAQ (reference sequence). The CDR3 loop reads CASSLAGGEKLFF. DNA of the CDR3: TGTGCCAGCAGCTTAGCGGGGGGCGAAAAACTGTTTTTT.

This clone was observed a single time. CDR3 DNA: TGTGCCAGCAGTGAGGGAAGGGGGCCTGGAAACACCATATATTTT. Protein: CASSEGRGPGNTIYF. The chain uses TRBV25-1 and TRBJ1-3, with TRBD1 matching over 7 bases. The CDR3 sequence is 15 residues long. Germline V gene sequence: CDR1 MGHDK, CDR2 SYGVNS. V was pared by 3 bases and J by 2 bases, with 4 bases of the junction left unmatched.

The rearrangement joins TRBV30 to TRBJ2-5, with D uncertain. Per the germline V gene, CDR1 is GTSNPN and CDR2 is SVGIG (reference sequence). V shed 4 bases and J shed 1 base, with 4 bases lying between them. The CDR3 consists of 11 residues. The CDR3 nucleotides are TGTGCCTGGACACGCCAAGAGACCCAGTACTTC. It translates to CAWTRQETQYF.

The CDR3 is CASSLAFGNTEAFF. CDR3 sequence (DNA): TGCGCCAGCAGCTTGGCATTCGGGAACACTGAAGCTTTCTTT. The gene calls are TRBV5-1 and TRBJ1-1; D not certain. The CDR3 has 14 residues. The germline gives CDR1 SGHRS, CDR2 YFSETQ. Trimming pared 0 bases from V and 1 base from J, leaving 7 bases between.

The chain joins TRBV5-4 to TRBJ2-1, with 9 bases aligning to TRBD2. The CDR3 totals 16 residues. J lost 1 base, V lost 4 bases, and 6 bases had no gene match. Per germline, CDR1 SGHNT and CDR2 YYREEE (reference sequence). CDR3 in amino acids: CASSRYSGGSYNEQFF. DNA for the CDR3: TGTGCCAGCAGCCGATATAGCGGGGGTTCCTACAATGAGCAGTTCTTC. Using reference TRBV5-4 and TRBJ2-1 for the parts outside the CDR3, the full variable domain is ETGVTQSPTHLIKTRGQQVTLRCSSQSGHNTVSWYQQALGQGPQFIFQYYREEENGRGNFPPRFSGLQFPNYSSELNVNALELDDSALYLCASSRYSGGSYNEQFFGPGTRLTVL.

The CDR3 sequence is CASSIIARGGDTEAFF. The CDR3 coding sequence is TGTGCCAGTAGTATTATAGCGAGGGGAGGGGACACTGAAGCTTTCTTT. The V gene is TRBV19, the J gene TRBJ1-1, with D possibly TRBD1 on 5 matching bases. The germline V gene encodes CDR1 LNHDA and CDR2 SQIVND (reference sequence). With 3 bases removed from V and 3 bases from J, the gap between germline ends came to 17 bases. The CDR3 loop spans 16 amino acids.

The chain is built from TRBV5-5 and TRBJ1-1; TRBD1 matches at 8 bases. After removal of 4 bases from V and 1 base from J, the junction contained 6 bases not matched to a gene. The CDR3 is 15 amino acids. Germline V gene lookup returns CDR1 SGHKS and CDR2 YYEKEE (reference sequence). The CDR3 nucleotides read TGTGCCAGCAGCACGACAGGGGCTGGGAACACTGAAGCTTTCTTT. It codes for CASSTTGAGNTEAFF.

The rearrangement links TRBV7-3 to TRBJ1-2; perhaps TRBD1 as D (5 bases). Trimming pared 5 bases from V and 8 bases from J, leaving 15 bases between. Germline V lookup: CDR1 SGHTA, CDR2 FQGTGA. CDR3 length equals 13 residues. CDR3 sequence (DNA): TGTGCCAGCAGCAATATGGGGCGCCAAGGCTACACCTTC. Amino acid sequence: CASSNMGRQGYTF.

The V and J genes are TRBV12-3 or TRBV12-4 and TRBJ1-1, with D perhaps TRBD1 (6 bases). V lost 8 bases and J 3 bases, leaving 13 bases between the germline ends. The CDR3 covers 13 residues. The CDR3 DNA is TGTGCCAGCGACTCAGGGGTGGACACTGAAGCTTTCTTT. It yields the protein CASDSGVDTEAFF.

The chain links TRBV2 to TRBJ1-2, with D hard to call. The CDR3 is 16 residues long. V was pared by 0 bases and J by 2 bases, with 13 bases between. From germline, CDR1 is SNHLY and CDR2 FYNNEI. The CDR3: CASSEALGSFNYGYTF. CDR3 DNA: TGTGCCAGCAGTGAAGCGCTAGGCAGTTTCAACTATGGCTACACCTTC.

The rearrangement links TRBV7-2 to TRBJ2-5; 12 nucleotides match TRBD2. Trimming removed 5 bases from V and 13 bases from J; junction bases left unmatched: 11. This CDR3 contains 14 residues. In germline, CDR1 is SGHTA, CDR2 FQGNSA. Written as DNA, the CDR3 is TGTGCCAGCAGCCATACTAGCGGGGGGCTCCCGATGTACTTC. Translating gives CASSHTSGGLPMYF.